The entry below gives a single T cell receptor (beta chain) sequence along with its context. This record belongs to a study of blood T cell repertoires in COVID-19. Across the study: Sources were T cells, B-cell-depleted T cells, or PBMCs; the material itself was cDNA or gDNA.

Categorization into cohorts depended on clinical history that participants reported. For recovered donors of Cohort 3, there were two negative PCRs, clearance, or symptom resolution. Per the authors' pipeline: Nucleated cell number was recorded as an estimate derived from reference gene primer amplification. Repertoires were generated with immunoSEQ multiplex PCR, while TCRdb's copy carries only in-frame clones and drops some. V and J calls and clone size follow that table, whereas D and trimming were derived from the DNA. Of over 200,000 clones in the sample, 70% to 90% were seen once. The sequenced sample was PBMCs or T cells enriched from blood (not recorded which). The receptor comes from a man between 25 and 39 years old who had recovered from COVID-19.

CDR3 in DNA: TGCGCCAGCAGCTACGGGACTAGCGGGACCTACGAGCAGTACTTC. Its translation is CASSYGTSGTYEQYF. The chain employs TRBV5-1 and TRBJ2-7; 13 bases fit TRBD2. The germline gives CDR1 SGHRS, CDR2 YFSETQ. V lost 3 bases to trimming and J lost 2 bases; unmatched junction nucleotides: 2. The CDR3 extends over 15 amino acids.